The 2 T cell receptor beta chains presented below share a single source sample, sequenced in a study of long-term antiretroviral therapy in people with HIV. This was the immunoSEQ v3.0 assay at survey level. The method was immunoSEQ multiplex PCR; TCRdb's version includes in-frame clones alone and lacks a portion of them. The sample shows more than 15,000 clones, 85% to 95% of them seen only once. The starting material was unsorted PBMCs, obtained around 10 years after starting antiretroviral therapy. These receptor sequences come from a man aged 25 to 45 with HIV.

A single count supports this clone. This sequence joins TRBV28 and TRBJ2-7; 8 bases align to TRBD2. The CDR3 length is 14 residues. The junction had 6 bases not matched to a gene; V was cut back by 3 bases and J by 5 bases. The germline CDR1 and CDR2 sequences are MDHEN and SYDVKM. CDR3 sequence: CASSFSLLADEQYV. The DNA of the CDR3 is TGTGCCAGCAGTTTCTCGCTACTAGCGGACGAGCAGTACGTC.

V is TRBV2 and J is TRBJ1-3; tentatively, D is TRBD1 (5 bases). In germline, CDR1 is SNHLY, CDR2 FYNNEI. Trimming cost V 7 bases and J 0 bases, with 19 bases left between them. This CDR3 is built from 17 residues. The CDR3 region is CASMDGGWRGSGNTIYF. The CDR3 coding sequence is TGTGCCAGCATGGATGGGGGGTGGCGGGGCTCTGGAAACACCATATATTTT.